One sample yielded the 21 T cell receptor beta chains listed below, sequenced in a study of blood T cell repertoires in COVID-19. Clones were sequenced by immunoSEQ multiplex PCR, and TCRdb holds only the in-frame ones, with some missing. The sample lists about 50,000 clones, 75% to 85% seen once, with about 2.7% in the top ten. Material: peripheral blood. Receptors were obtained from a woman aged 60-70 years with acute or convalescent COVID-19.

This CDR3 is CAWSRTSGGAYEQYF. CDR3 nucleotides: TGTGCCTGGAGTAGGACTAGCGGGGGAGCCTACGAGCAGTACTTC. The genes are TRBV30 and TRBJ2-7, with 13 bases that match TRBD2. The germline gives CDR1 GTSNPN, CDR2 SVGIG (reference sequence). V shed 2 bases and J 2 bases; nucleotides not matched to a gene: 3. This CDR3 has 15 residues.

The J gene is TRBJ1-1, the V gene TRBV18; 10 bases agree with TRBD1. The CDR3 spans 14 residues. V gave up 2 bases and J gave up 7 bases; unmatched junction bases: 4. Germline CDR1 is KGHSH and CDR2 is LQKENI. CDR3 protein: CASSPKGQGFEAFF. In DNA, the CDR3 is TGTGCCAGCTCACCAAAGGGACAGGGGTTTGAAGCTTTCTTT.

This clone was seen a handful of times. The rearrangement joins TRBV5-1 to TRBJ1-1; maybe TRBD1 (5 bases). V lost 6 bases to trimming and J lost 2 bases, with 8 bases between them. Germline V gene data show CDR1 as SGHRS and CDR2 as YFSETQ. The CDR3 covers 12 residues. The CDR3 DNA reads as TGCGCCAGCACAGGGCGAAACACTGAAGCTTTCTTT. Its translation: CASTGRNTEAFF.

The chain joins TRBV29-1 to TRBJ1-2; D might be TRBD1 (6 bases). The CDR3 loop spans 14 amino acids. Trimming took off 4 bases at V and 4 bases at J, with 16 bases between the two ends. Per germline, CDR1 SQVTM and CDR2 ANQGSEA. CDR3 residues: CSVGERDTSYGYTF. The CDR3 nucleotides are TGCAGCGTTGGCGAGCGGGACACGTCCTATGGCTACACCTTC.

The rearrangement joins TRBV2 to TRBJ2-7, with TRBD2 matching over 7 bases. There are 13 residues in the CDR3. After removal of 7 bases from V and 3 bases from J, the junction contained 6 bases not matched to a gene. Looked up from germline, CDR1 is SNHLY and CDR2 is FYNNEI. The CDR3 DNA reads TGTGCCAGCATGGGAGGGCCTATCTACGAGCAGTACTTC. Translating it yields CASMGGPIYEQYF. Using reference TRBV2 and TRBJ2-7 for the parts outside the CDR3, the full variable domain is EPEVTQTPSHQVTQMGQEVILRCVPISNHLYFYWYRQILGQKVEFLVSFYNNEISEKSEIFDDQFSVERPDGSNFTLKIRSTKLEDSAMYFCASMGGPIYEQYFGPGTRLTVT.

This rearrangement joins TRBV21-1 to TRBJ1-3; no DNA check was done on the table's D call, TRBD1. TRBV21-1 is tagged as a pseudogene. The CDR3 runs to 13 residues. The CDR3, as DNA: TGTGCCAGCGTGGGACAGGGTGGAAACACCATATATTTT. Its translation is CASVGQGGNTIYF.

This chain joins TRBV2 and TRBJ2-3, with D perhaps TRBD2 (6 bases). CDR3 length equals 12 residues. Germline V gene lookup returns CDR1 SNHLY and CDR2 FYNNEI. The V end was cut by 5 bases, the J end by 6 bases, with 9 bases between. Here the CDR3 reads CASSTGEDTQYF. The CDR3 DNA reads as TGTGCCAGCAGTACGGGAGAGGATACGCAGTATTTT.

This clone occurred once. The chain is built from TRBV6-6 and TRBJ1-5; unclear D gene. V was cut by 0 bases and J by 1 base, with 7 bases left in between. The CDR3 covers 15 residues. Germline values: CDR1 MNHNY, CDR2 SVGAGI (reference sequence). The CDR3 DNA reads TGTGCCAGCAGTTACTCGCCGAGAAGCAATCAGCCCCAGCATTTT. Its protein is CASSYSPRSNQPQHF.

The rearrangement uses TRBV6-1 and TRBJ1-2; TRBD1 might be the D (5 bases). The CDR3 consists of 18 residues. The V gene's germline CDR1 is MNHNS and CDR2 SASEGT. Trimming took 4 bases from V and 6 from J, leaving 27 bases between them. CDR3 in amino acids: CASSAVSRYPEGRNGYTF. The CDR3 DNA follows: TGTGCCAGCAGTGCGGTCTCTCGTTACCCTGAGGGGAGGAATGGCTACACCTTC.

This chain links TRBV4-1 with TRBJ1-5; D is unresolved. V shed 1 base and J shed 4 bases, with 17 bases lying between them. This CDR3 is 17 amino acids long. Germline CDR1 reads MGHRA; CDR2 reads YSYEKL. CDR3 coding DNA: TGCGCCAGCAGCCAAGTTCCGTTGCGGGTTGGAAATCAGCCCCAGCATTTT. It translates to CASSQVPLRVGNQPQHF.

V usage is TRBV18 and J usage is TRBJ1-4; 8 bases are a match to TRBD1. V trimming: 6 bases; J trimming: 8 bases; junction bases outside the gene matches: 8. The CDR3 loop spans 14 amino acids. The germline gives CDR1 KGHSH, CDR2 LQKENI. In DNA, the CDR3 is TGTGCCAGCTCCCAGGACAGGGTAAAAGAAAAACTGTTTTTT. It yields the protein CASSQDRVKEKLFF.

The rearrangement uses TRBV11-2 and TRBJ1-1, with unresolved D. Germline lookup yields CDR1 SGHAT and CDR2 FQNNGV. The length of the CDR3 is 14 residues. V was shortened by 1 base and J by 4 bases, with 10 bases between the two germline ends. CDR3 protein: CASSLGPSGTEAFF. Here the CDR3 DNA reads TGTGCCAGCAGCTTAGGTCCGAGTGGCACTGAAGCTTTCTTT.

The rearrangement links TRBV19 to TRBJ1-6, with D tentatively TRBD1 (6 bases). The germline V gene encodes CDR1 LNHDA and CDR2 SQIVND (reference sequence). The CDR3 totals 15 residues. V was shortened by 5 bases and J by 2 bases, with 10 bases between the two germline ends. The CDR3 DNA sequence: TGTGCCAGTAGTGCCAGGGGTACCTATAATTCACCCCTCCACTTT. As protein: CASSARGTYNSPLHF.

The chain is built from TRBV29-1 and TRBJ2-7, with D perhaps matching TRBD2 (6 bases). Trimming shortened V by 7 bases and J by 3 bases, and 10 bases separated the two germline ends. Germline loops: CDR1 SQVTM, CDR2 ANQGSEA. The CDR3 length is 11 residues. CDR3 bases: TGCAGCGGGAGGGATCACTACGAGCAGTACTTC. Residues: CSGRDHYEQYF.

V gene TRBV9 combines with J gene TRBJ2-5; D perhaps matches TRBD2 (5 bases). V lost 0 bases and J 7 bases, leaving 13 bases between the germline ends. Germline lookup yields CDR1 SGDLS and CDR2 YYNGEE. The CDR3 covers 14 residues. CDR3 nucleotides: TGTGCCAGCAGCGTAGACTTCCCCGGAGGGACCCAGTACTTC. Translated, it gives CASSVDFPGGTQYF.

J is TRBJ2-7 and V is TRBV5-1, with 7 bases matching TRBD1. The CDR3 loop spans 14 amino acids. The ends lost 4 bases at V and 5 bases at J; junction bases unmatched: 9. CDR1 is SGHRS and CDR2 is YFSETQ in the germline V gene. CDR3 nucleotide sequence: TGCGCCAGCAGCCGACAGGGAACTATCGACGAGCAGTACTTC. Amino acid sequence: CASSRQGTIDEQYF.

The V and J genes are TRBV3-1 (or the pseudogene TRBV3-2) and TRBJ2-2, with unresolved D. The CDR3 covers 13 residues. Germline CDR1 and CDR2: LGHDT and YNNKEL (reference sequence). V was cut by 6 bases and J by 4 bases, with 9 bases left in between. CDR3 amino acids: CASRTFPTGELFF. The DNA of the CDR3 is TGTGCCAGCAGGACATTTCCCACCGGGGAGCTGTTTTTT.

This rearrangement joins TRBV5-1 to TRBJ1-1; no reliable D call. Germline lookup yields CDR1 SGHRS and CDR2 YFSETQ. V lost 1 base to trimming and J lost 8 bases, with 18 bases between them. The CDR3 consists of 15 residues. DNA for the CDR3: TGCGCCAGCAGCTTGACCTTTCAGAGTGCGGGCGAAGCTTTCTTT. Amino acids: CASSLTFQSAGEAFF.

This clone was counted only a few times. This chain joins TRBV12-3 or TRBV12-4 and TRBJ1-2; D might be TRBD1 (6 bases). This CDR3 has 13 amino acids. V gave up 3 bases and J gave up 4 bases, with 9 bases separating them. The CDR3 here is CASSFDRSYGYTF. In DNA, the CDR3 is TGTGCCAGCAGTTTCGACAGGAGCTATGGCTACACCTTC.

The chain carries TRBV28 and TRBJ2-3; a possible D gene is TRBD2 (5 bases). The CDR3 runs 16 residues. V lost 6 bases and J lost 0, with 16 bases in between. CDR1 and CDR2 from the germline V gene are MDHEN and SYDVKM. CDR3 protein: CASSPSDSASTDTQYF. CDR3 in DNA: TGTGCCAGCAGCCCCTCGGACTCCGCTAGCACAGATACGCAGTATTTT.

Here the CDR3 DNA reads TGTGCCAGCAGTAAAGGACAGGGGCAAAGTGGCAATCAGCCCCAGCATTTT. Encoded protein: CASSKGQGQSGNQPQHF. The genes are TRBV27 and TRBJ1-5; 9 positions agree with TRBD1. This CDR3 comprises 17 residues. Per germline, CDR1 MNHEY and CDR2 SMNVEV (reference sequence). V dropped 5 bases and J dropped 2; count of bases not matched to a gene: 10.